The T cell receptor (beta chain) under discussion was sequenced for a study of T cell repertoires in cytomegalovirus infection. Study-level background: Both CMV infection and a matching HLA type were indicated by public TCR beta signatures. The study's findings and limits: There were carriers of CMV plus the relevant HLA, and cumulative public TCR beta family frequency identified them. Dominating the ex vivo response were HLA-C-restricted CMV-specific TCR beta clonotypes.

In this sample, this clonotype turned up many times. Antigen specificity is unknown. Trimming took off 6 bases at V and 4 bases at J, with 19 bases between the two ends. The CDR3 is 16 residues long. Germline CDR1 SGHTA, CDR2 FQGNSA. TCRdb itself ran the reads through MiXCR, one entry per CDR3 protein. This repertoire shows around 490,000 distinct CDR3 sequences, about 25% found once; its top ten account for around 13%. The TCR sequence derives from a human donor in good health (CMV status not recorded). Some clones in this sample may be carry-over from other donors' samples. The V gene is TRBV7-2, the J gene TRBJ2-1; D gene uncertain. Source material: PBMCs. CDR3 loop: CASRSLGSRKYNEQFF. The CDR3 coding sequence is TGTGCCAGCAGATCATTAGGGTCTAGGAAATACAATGAGCAGTTCTTC. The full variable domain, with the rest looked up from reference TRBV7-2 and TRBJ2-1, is GAGVSQSPSNKVTEKGKDVELRCDPISGHTALYWYRQSLGQGLEFLIYFQGNSAPDKSGLPSDRFSAERTGGSVSTLTIQRTQQEDSAVYLCASRSLGSRKYNEQFFGPGTRLTVL.